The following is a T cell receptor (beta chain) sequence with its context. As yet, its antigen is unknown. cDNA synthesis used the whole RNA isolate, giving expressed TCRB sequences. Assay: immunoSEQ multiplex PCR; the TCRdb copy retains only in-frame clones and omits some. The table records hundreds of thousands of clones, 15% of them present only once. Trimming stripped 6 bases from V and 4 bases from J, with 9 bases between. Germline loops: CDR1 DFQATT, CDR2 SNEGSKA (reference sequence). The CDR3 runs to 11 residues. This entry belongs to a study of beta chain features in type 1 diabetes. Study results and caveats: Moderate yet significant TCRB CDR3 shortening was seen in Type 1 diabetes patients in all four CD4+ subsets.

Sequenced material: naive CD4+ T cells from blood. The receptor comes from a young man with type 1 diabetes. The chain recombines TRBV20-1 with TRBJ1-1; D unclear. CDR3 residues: CSAPRSTEAFF. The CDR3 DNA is TGCAGTGCCCCTAGGTCCACTGAAGCTTTCTTT.